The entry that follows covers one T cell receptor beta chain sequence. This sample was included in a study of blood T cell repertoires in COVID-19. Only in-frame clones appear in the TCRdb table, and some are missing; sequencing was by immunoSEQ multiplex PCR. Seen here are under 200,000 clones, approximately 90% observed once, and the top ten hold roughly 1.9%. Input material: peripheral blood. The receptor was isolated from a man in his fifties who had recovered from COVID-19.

The chain's CDR3 is CASAREVRYEQYF. The CDR3 DNA sequence: TGTGCCAGCGCGAGGGAAGTTCGCTACGAGCAGTACTTC. The V and J genes are TRBV2 and TRBJ2-7, with TRBD2 as a possible D gene (5 bases). The germline CDR1 and CDR2 sequences are SNHLY and FYNNEI. V shed 8 bases and J shed 3 bases, with 14 bases lying between them. The length of the CDR3 is 13 residues.